Sequencing of this T cell receptor beta chain was carried out in a study of blood T cells in healthy people across ages. The CDR3 covers 20 residues. A second PCR of 7 to 11 cycles used a sample-barcoded 5' primer and a J-beta primer mix. A 12-random-nucleotide template-switch adaptor tagged each cDNA molecule. TCRdb passed the 5' RACE reads through MiXCR, listing each CDR3 protein once. The sample has roughly 1.7 million distinct CDR3 sequences; roughly a third are singletons. The study, taken as a whole, reports: Naive and antigen-experienced cells could not be conclusively compared, given unsorted PBMCs. Roughly linear age-related decline in beta diversity appeared, significant by age approximately 43. Across samples, TCR beta diversity tracked strongly with naive T cell percentage.

To note about this clonotype: Its antigen is unknown.

This sequence originates from a woman aged 25-40 years in good health. The gene calls are TRBV21-1 and TRBJ2-7; the table's D call, TRBD2, has no DNA check behind it. TRBV21-1 is tagged as a pseudogene. Sequenced material: blood. In DNA, the CDR3 is TGTGCCAGCAGCACGGGGAAGACAGCGGGAGCCCTATCCACGGCTTACGAGCAGTACTTC. As protein: CASSTGKTAGALSTAYEQYF.